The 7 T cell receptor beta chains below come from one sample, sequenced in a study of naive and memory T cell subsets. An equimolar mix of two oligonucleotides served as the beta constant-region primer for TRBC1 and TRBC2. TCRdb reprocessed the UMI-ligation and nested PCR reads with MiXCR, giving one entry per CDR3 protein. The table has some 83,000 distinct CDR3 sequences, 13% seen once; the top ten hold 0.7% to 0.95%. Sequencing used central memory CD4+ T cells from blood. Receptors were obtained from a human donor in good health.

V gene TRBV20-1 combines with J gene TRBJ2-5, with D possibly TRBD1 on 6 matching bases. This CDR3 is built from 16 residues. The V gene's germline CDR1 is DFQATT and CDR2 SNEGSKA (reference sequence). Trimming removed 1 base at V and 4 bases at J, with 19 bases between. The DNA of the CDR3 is TGCAGTGCTAGAGTTCAACCACAGGGTAGTCTAGAGACCCAGTACTTC. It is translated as CSARVQPQGSLETQYF.

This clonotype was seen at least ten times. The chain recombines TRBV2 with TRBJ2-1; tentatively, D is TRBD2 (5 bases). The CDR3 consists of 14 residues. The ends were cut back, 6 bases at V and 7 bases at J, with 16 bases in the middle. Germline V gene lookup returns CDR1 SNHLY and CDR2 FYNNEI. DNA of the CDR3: TGTGCCAGCAGCACAATCTCGGGGATGAATGAGCAGTTCTTC. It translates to CASSTISGMNEQFF.

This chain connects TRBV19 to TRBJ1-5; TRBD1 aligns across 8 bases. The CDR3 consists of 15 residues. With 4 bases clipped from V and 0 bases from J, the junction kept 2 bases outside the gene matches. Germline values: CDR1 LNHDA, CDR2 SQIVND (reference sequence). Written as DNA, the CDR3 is TGTGCCAGTAGTACAGACAGGGGTAGCAATCAGCCCCAGCATTTT. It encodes CASSTDRGSNQPQHF.

CDR3 region: CASSLTNGNTIYF. The CDR3, as DNA: TGTGCCAGCAGTCTGACAAATGGAAACACCATATATTTT. The chain has TRBV12-3 or TRBV12-4 and TRBJ1-3; D remains unclear. The CDR3 extends over 13 amino acids. V lost 5 bases to trimming and J lost 3 bases, with 8 bases between them.

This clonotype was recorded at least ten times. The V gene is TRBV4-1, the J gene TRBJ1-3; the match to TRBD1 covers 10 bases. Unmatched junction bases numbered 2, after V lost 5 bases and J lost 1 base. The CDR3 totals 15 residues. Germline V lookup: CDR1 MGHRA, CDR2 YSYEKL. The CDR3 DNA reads TGCGCCAGCAGCACGGGACAGGGGTCTGGAAACACCATATATTTT. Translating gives CASSTGQGSGNTIYF.

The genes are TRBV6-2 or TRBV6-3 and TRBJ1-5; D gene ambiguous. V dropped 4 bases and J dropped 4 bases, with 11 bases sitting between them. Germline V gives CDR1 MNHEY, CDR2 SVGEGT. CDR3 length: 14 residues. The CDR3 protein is CASSSGQINQPQHF. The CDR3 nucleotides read TGTGCCAGCAGTTCCGGGCAGATTAATCAGCCCCAGCATTTT.

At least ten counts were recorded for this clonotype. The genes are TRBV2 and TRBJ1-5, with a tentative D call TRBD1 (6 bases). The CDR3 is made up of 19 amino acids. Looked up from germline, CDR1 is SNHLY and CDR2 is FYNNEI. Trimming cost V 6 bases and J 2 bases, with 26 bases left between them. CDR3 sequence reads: CASRHRWLRGARGNQPQHF. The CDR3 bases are TGTGCCAGCAGGCACCGGTGGTTAAGGGGGGCGCGGGGCAATCAGCCCCAGCATTTT. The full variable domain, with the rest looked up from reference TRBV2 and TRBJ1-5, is EPEVTQTPSHQVTQMGQEVILRCVPISNHLYFYWYRQILGQKVEFLVSFYNNEISEKSEIFDDQFSVERPDGSNFTLKIRSTKLEDSAMYFCASRHRWLRGARGNQPQHFGDGTRLSIL.